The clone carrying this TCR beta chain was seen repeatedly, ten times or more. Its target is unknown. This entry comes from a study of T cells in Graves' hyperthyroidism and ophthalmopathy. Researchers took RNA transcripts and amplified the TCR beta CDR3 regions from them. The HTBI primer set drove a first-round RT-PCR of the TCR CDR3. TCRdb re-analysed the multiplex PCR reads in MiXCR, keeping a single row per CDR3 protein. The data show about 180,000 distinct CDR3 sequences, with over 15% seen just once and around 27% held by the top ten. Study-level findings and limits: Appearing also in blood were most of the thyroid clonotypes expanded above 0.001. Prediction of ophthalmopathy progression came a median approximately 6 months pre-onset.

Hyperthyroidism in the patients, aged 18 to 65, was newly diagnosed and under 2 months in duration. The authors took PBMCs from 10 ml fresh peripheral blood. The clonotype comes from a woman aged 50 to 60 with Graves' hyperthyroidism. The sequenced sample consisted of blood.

CDR3 sequence: CASSERRSTDTQYF. The CDR3 DNA follows: TGTGCCAGCAGTGAAAGGAGGAGCACAGATACGCAGTATTTT. The chain is built from TRBV6-1 and TRBJ2-3, with D possibly TRBD2 on 5 matching bases. The V end lost 2 bases, the J end lost 0 bases, and 6 bases lay between the germline ends. In germline, CDR1 is MNHNS, CDR2 SASEGT. CDR3 length: 14 amino acids.